These 32 T cell receptor beta chains were sequenced from one sample in a study of blood T cell repertoires in COVID-19. Assay used: immunoSEQ multiplex PCR; TCRdb lists only in-frame clones, some missing. The sample holds some 140,000 clones, about 76% seen once. Sequencing input: peripheral blood. The receptors stem from a man older than 75 with acute or convalescent COVID-19.

The chain employs TRBV10-3 and TRBJ1-1, with D hard to call. Trimming shortened V by 2 bases and J by 3 bases, and 4 bases separated the two germline ends. The CDR3 loop spans 12 amino acids. The germline V gene encodes CDR1 ENHRY and CDR2 SYGVKD. The CDR3 DNA sequence: TGTGCCATCAGTGAGCCGTACACTGAAGCTTTCTTT. It encodes CAISEPYTEAFF.

The genes are TRBV19 and TRBJ1-5; D is uncertain. The length of the CDR3 is 13 residues. Looked up from germline, CDR1 is LNHDA and CDR2 is SQIVND (reference sequence). Trimming stripped 0 bases from V and 7 bases from J, with 7 bases between. The CDR3 loop reads CASSIDLRQPQHF. DNA for the CDR3: TGTGCCAGTAGTATAGATCTCCGGCAGCCCCAGCATTTT.

V is TRBV11-3 and J is TRBJ2-7; TRBD1 is a possible D gene (6 bases). CDR3 length: 12 residues. Germline lookup yields CDR1 SGHNT and CDR2 YENEEA. The V gene lost 3 bases and the J gene lost 6 bases, with 9 bases spanning the gap. The CDR3 protein is CASSLGAGEQYF. The CDR3 DNA reads as TGTGCCAGCAGCTTGGGGGCTGGCGAGCAGTACTTC.

The CDR3 protein is CASSPGLTGTEAFF. The CDR3, as DNA: TGTGCCAGCTCACCTGGACTGACGGGGACTGAAGCTTTCTTT. This rearrangement joins TRBV18 to TRBJ1-1; no clear D. Germline V gene data show CDR1 as KGHSH and CDR2 as LQKENI. The ends were cut back, 3 bases at V and 5 bases at J, with 13 bases in the middle. The CDR3 runs to 14 residues.

This chain connects TRBV24-1 to TRBJ2-3; perhaps TRBD2 as D (5 bases). The CDR3 is made up of 16 amino acids. Germline values: CDR1 KGHDR, CDR2 SFDVKD. V lost 2 bases and J lost 4, with 15 bases in between. The chain's CDR3 is CATSDSSGGGADTQYF. DNA of the CDR3: TGTGCCACCAGTGATTCGTCCGGAGGTGGGGCAGATACGCAGTATTTT.

The genes are TRBV5-1 and TRBJ2-2; 11 bases are a match to TRBD1. J gave up 4 bases and V 0 bases, and 2 bases lay outside the gene matches. Germline-derived CDR1 and CDR2 are SGHRS and YFSETQ. The CDR3 is made up of 16 amino acids. As DNA, the CDR3 is TGCGCCAGCAGCTTGGGGACAGGGGGCGCCACCGGGGAGCTGTTTTTT. Translation: CASSLGTGGATGELFF.

The chain couples TRBV9 to TRBJ2-2; D is possibly TRBD1 (7 bases). Trimming removed 4 bases at V and 4 bases at J, with 17 bases between. The CDR3 contains 16 residues. In germline, CDR1 is SGDLS, CDR2 YYNGEE. The CDR3 DNA is TGTGCCAGCAGCCGGGGACTTCACAGGGGCACCGGGGAGCTGTTTTTT. Translation gives CASSRGLHRGTGELFF.

The chain combines TRBV5-5 with TRBJ2-5; weak D call: TRBD2 (7 bases). Deletions cut 0 bases from V and 5 bases from J, with 26 bases between. Germline CDR1 and CDR2: SGHKS and YYEKEE (reference sequence). This CDR3 comprises 19 residues. The CDR3 sequence is CASSLGFSVGRGASETQYF. CDR3 nucleotide sequence: TGTGCCAGCAGCTTGGGATTCTCGGTTGGCCGGGGGGCCAGTGAGACCCAGTACTTC.

The chain couples TRBV7-9 to TRBJ2-5; 12 nucleotides align to TRBD1. The CDR3 length is 15 residues. CDR1 is SEHNR, CDR2 FQNEAQ, per germline (reference sequence). V was clipped by 7 bases and J by 5 bases; unmatched bases: 8. The CDR3 spells CASTSGTGGRETQYF. Written as DNA, the CDR3 is TGTGCCAGCACCTCAGGGACAGGGGGCCGGGAGACCCAGTACTTC.

The gene calls are TRBV15 and TRBJ2-5; 14 bases match TRBD2. The CDR3 is made up of 17 amino acids. Germline CDR1 and CDR2: LNHNV and YYDKDF (reference sequence). V trimming: 0 bases; J trimming: 1 base; junction bases outside the gene matches: 1. CDR3 sequence: CATSRDGTSGGQETQYF. The CDR3 DNA follows: TGTGCCACCAGCAGAGACGGGACTAGCGGGGGCCAAGAGACCCAGTACTTC.

The chain links TRBV7-9 to TRBJ2-7; D gene ambiguous. CDR1 is SEHNR, CDR2 FQNEAQ, per germline (reference sequence). Deletions cut 1 base from V and 5 bases from J, with 12 bases between. The CDR3 consists of 14 residues. In nucleotides, the CDR3 is TGTGCCAGCAGCTTAGGTGATCTAGTTCACGAGCAGTACTTC. Translating gives CASSLGDLVHEQYF.

Remarks on this clone: Germline and junction disagree at one end, which may indicate a read error. The chain has TRBV15 and TRBJ1-1, with D tentatively TRBD1 (5 bases). This CDR3 is built from 13 residues. Germline assignment: CDR1 LNHNV and CDR2 YYDKDF (reference sequence). The CDR3 region is CATSRGQDTETFF. The CDR3 region has the DNA TGTGCCACCAGCAGGGGGCAGGACACTGAAACTTTCTTT.

V gene TRBV4-2 combines with J gene TRBJ2-1, with 14 bases lining up with TRBD2. Trimming cost V 4 bases and J 9 bases; bases outside gene matches: 5. The germline gives CDR1 LGHNA, CDR2 YNFKEQ. The CDR3 is 15 amino acids. The CDR3 loop reads CASSLGLAGGLEQFF. The CDR3 nucleotides are TGTGCCAGCAGCCTAGGACTAGCGGGGGGACTTGAGCAGTTCTTC.

The rearrangement uses TRBV30 and TRBJ1-4; D not resolved. The CDR3 is made up of 14 amino acids. CDR1 and CDR2 from the germline V gene are GTSNPN and SVGIG (reference sequence). V lost 3 bases to trimming and J lost 0 bases, with 8 bases between them. CDR3 protein: CAWRLGATNEKLFF. The CDR3 DNA follows: TGTGCCTGGAGACTCGGAGCAACTAATGAAAAACTGTTTTTT.

The CDR3 here is CATSDRQGAHEQYF. CDR3 in DNA: TGTGCCACCAGCGACCGACAGGGGGCCCACGAGCAGTACTTC. The chain employs TRBV15 and TRBJ2-7; 10 bases are a match to TRBD1. V was pared by 5 bases and J by 5 bases, with 6 bases of the junction left unmatched. From germline, CDR1 is LNHNV and CDR2 YYDKDF (reference sequence). The CDR3 length is 14 residues.

The chain recombines TRBV6-2 or TRBV6-3 with TRBJ2-5; 7 bases agree with TRBD2. This CDR3 spans 15 amino acids. Looked up from germline, CDR1 is MNHEY and CDR2 is SVGEGT. The ends lost 5 bases at V and 4 bases at J; junction bases unmatched: 10. CDR3 coding DNA: TGTGCCAGCAGTCGCCCGGTTTGGGGGGGAGAGACCCAGTACTTC. It codes for CASSRPVWGGETQYF.

V usage is TRBV6-5 and J usage is TRBJ2-3, with 11 bases that match TRBD2. Germline assignment: CDR1 MNHEY and CDR2 SVGAGI. V shed 8 bases and J 2 bases; nucleotides not matched to a gene: 3. CDR3 length: 14 residues. CDR3 DNA sequence: TGTGCCAGCGGTAGCGGGGGGGACACAGATACGCAGTATTTT. Its protein is CASGSGGDTDTQYF.

This chain uses TRBV11-3 with TRBJ2-2; TRBD1 matches at 9 bases. In germline, CDR1 is SGHNT, CDR2 YENEEA. V was pared by 5 bases and J by 6 bases, with 7 bases of the junction left unmatched. The CDR3 extends over 15 amino acids. The DNA for the CDR3 is TGTGCCAGCAGCGCGAACAGGGGGCTGGCCGGGGAGCTGTTTTTT. This gives the protein CASSANRGLAGELFF.

This rearrangement joins TRBV6-2 or TRBV6-3 to TRBJ2-3, with D possibly TRBD1 on 6 matching bases. Trimming stripped 2 bases from V and 2 bases from J, with 8 bases between. Germline values: CDR1 MNHEY, CDR2 SVGEGT. The CDR3 extends over 14 amino acids. The CDR3 region is CASSYDRYTDTQYF. In DNA form, the CDR3 reads TGTGCCAGCAGTTACGACAGGTACACAGATACGCAGTATTTT.

The V gene is TRBV7-2, the J gene TRBJ1-1; 8 bases are shared with TRBD1. V shed 5 bases, J shed 0 bases, and the junction held 5 bases outside the gene matches. This CDR3 is built from 15 residues. CDR1 and CDR2 (germline): SGHTA, FQGNSA. CDR3 coding DNA: TGTGCCAGCAGCCTCTGGACAGGGATGAACACTGAAGCTTTCTTT. It encodes CASSLWTGMNTEAFF.

This rearrangement joins TRBV19 to TRBJ1-5, with a tentative D call TRBD1 (5 bases). This CDR3 has 16 residues. CDR1 LNHDA and CDR2 SQIVND come from the germline V gene (reference sequence). V lost 7 bases and J lost 6, with 22 bases in between. The CDR3 bases are TGTGCCAGTACCTTTGGAGCAGGGCTTGATGGTCAGCCCCAGCATTTT. As protein: CASTFGAGLDGQPQHF. The entire variable domain, with the rest obtained from reference TRBV19 and TRBJ1-5, is as follows: DGGITQSPKYLFRKEGQNVTLSCEQNLNHDAMYWYRQDPGQGLRLIYYSQIVNDFQKGDIAEGYSVSREKKESFPLTVTSAQKNPTAFYLCASTFGAGLDGQPQHFGDGTRLSIL.

This clone was seen a few times. The V call is TRBV12-3 or TRBV12-4, the J call TRBJ2-3; 7 bases map to TRBD2. V was clipped by 5 bases and J by 8 bases; unmatched bases: 7. This CDR3 contains 13 residues. This CDR3 is CASSPSGGGTQYF. CDR3 in DNA: TGTGCCAGCAGTCCGTCGGGGGGAGGTACGCAGTATTTT.

On this clone itself: Other DNA sequences within the sample encode an identical CDR3. This chain links TRBV7-2 with TRBJ2-5; maybe TRBD2 (6 bases). Looked up from germline, CDR1 is SGHTA and CDR2 is FQGNSA. There are 13 residues in the CDR3. V lost 5 bases and J lost 5, with 12 bases in between. CDR3 DNA: TGTGCCAGCAGCCTTGGGGGGAGGGAGACCCAGTACTTC. It specifies CASSLGGRETQYF.

A single count supports this clone. The chain combines TRBV11-3 with TRBJ1-1; tentatively, D is TRBD1 (5 bases). Trimming shortened V by 5 bases and J by 3 bases, and 19 bases separated the two germline ends. The CDR3 extends over 16 amino acids. Germline values: CDR1 SGHNT, CDR2 YENEEA. This CDR3 is CASSRARDWGDTEAFF. Written as DNA, the CDR3 is TGTGCCAGCAGCCGCGCAAGGGACTGGGGGGACACTGAAGCTTTCTTT.

The V call is TRBV6-5, the J call TRBJ1-5; D is ambiguous. The CDR3 totals 13 residues. Trimming left V 6 bases short and J 3 bases short, with 9 bases between. Per the germline V gene, CDR1 is MNHEY and CDR2 is SVGAGI. CDR3 region: CASREGSNQPQHF. As DNA, the CDR3 is TGTGCCAGCAGGGAGGGATCCAATCAGCCCCAGCATTTT.

This clone is a singleton in its sample. The chain joins TRBV12-3 or TRBV12-4 to TRBJ2-7; D might be TRBD1 (6 bases). The CDR3 spans 12 residues. The ends were cut back, 6 bases at V and 7 bases at J, with 13 bases in the middle. The CDR3 loop reads CASSMTGREQYF. As DNA, the CDR3 is TGTGCCAGCAGCATGACAGGCCGGGAGCAGTACTTC.

The DNA of the CDR3 is TGTGCCAGCTCCTCCCAGGGCACAGATACGCAGTATTTT. Its protein product is CASSSQGTDTQYF. The chain links TRBV6-5 to TRBJ2-3; no definite D call. Per germline, CDR1 MNHEY and CDR2 SVGAGI. The CDR3 spans 13 residues. Trimming pared 8 bases from V and 1 base from J, leaving 10 bases between.

This clone was counted once. The V gene is TRBV6-1, the J gene TRBJ2-7; D is perhaps TRBD2 (5 bases). The germline V gene has CDR1 MNHNS and CDR2 SASEGT. V shed 1 base and J shed 4 bases, with 8 bases lying between them. This CDR3 comprises 13 residues. The DNA of the CDR3 is TGTGCCAGCAGTGAAGGAGGGAAGTACGAGCAGTACTTC. The encoded protein is CASSEGGKYEQYF.

V gene TRBV6-4 combines with J gene TRBJ1-1; 10 nucleotides agree with TRBD1. In germline, CDR1 is MRHNA, CDR2 SNTAGT. This CDR3 has 15 residues. The trim removed 6 bases at V and 0 bases at J, leaving 4 bases unmatched. The CDR3 loop is CASRWDRGMNTEAFF. The CDR3 bases are TGTGCCAGCAGGTGGGACAGGGGAATGAACACTGAAGCTTTCTTT.

V usage is TRBV6-5 and J usage is TRBJ1-1; TRBD1 might be the D (5 bases). V shed 8 bases and J shed 8 bases, with 24 bases lying between them. Per the germline V gene, CDR1 is MNHEY and CDR2 is SVGAGI. The CDR3 loop spans 15 amino acids. CDR3 amino acids: CASEEGLFSRAEAFF. CDR3 nucleotides: TGTGCCAGCGAGGAGGGGCTATTCTCTCGGGCCGAAGCTTTCTTT.

The CDR3 region has the DNA TGTGCCAGCACTCTAGAGCGGGGGGTCGAGCAGTACTTC. This gives the protein CASTLERGVEQYF. The V call is TRBV5-6, the J call TRBJ2-7, with 9 bases lining up with TRBD2. V was clipped by 6 bases and J by 6 bases; unmatched bases: 7. The germline V gene has CDR1 SGHDT and CDR2 YYEEEE. This CDR3 has 13 residues. Full variable domain (rest looked up from reference TRBV5-6 and TRBJ2-7): DAGVTQSPTHLIKTRGQQVTLRCSPKSGHDTVSWYQQALGQGPQFIFQYYEEEERQRGNFPDRFSGHQFPNYSSELNVNALLLGDSALYLCASTLERGVEQYFGPGTRLTVT.

This sequence joins TRBV6-2 or TRBV6-3 and TRBJ2-2; 10 nucleotides agree with TRBD1. This CDR3 is 17 amino acids long. Germline values: CDR1 MNHEY, CDR2 SVGEGT. Unmatched junction bases numbered 13, after V lost 5 bases and J lost 7 bases. The DNA of the CDR3 is TGTGCCAGCAGTACCACCAGGGGGACAGGGGATTTCGGGGAGCTGTTTTTT. This encodes CASSTTRGTGDFGELFF.